Each of the 12 T cell receptor beta chains below was sequenced from the same sample in a study of cytomegalovirus exposure and HLA in healthy donors. The PCR employed 60 Vbeta primers together with 13 Jbeta primers. Profiling relied on immunoSEQ multiplex PCR, and the TCRdb table lists in-frame clones only, not all of them. The top ten hold roughly 2.4% of the sample, which has 150,000 to 160,000 clones, roughly 81% seen once. The specimen was PBMCs. These receptors all come from a woman aged 18-29 years in good health and CMV-seronegative.

The J gene is TRBJ2-3, the V gene TRBV27; D is unclear. With 5 bases removed from V and 5 bases from J, the gap between germline ends came to 11 bases. The CDR3 consists of 13 residues. The germline V gene encodes CDR1 MNHEY and CDR2 SMNVEV (reference sequence). In nucleotides, the CDR3 is TGTGCCAGCAGTCCCCTAGAGCTAGATACGCAGTATTTT. Protein product: CASSPLELDTQYF.

The V call is TRBV5-1, the J call TRBJ1-2; weak D call: TRBD1 (5 bases). V dropped 4 bases and J dropped 9 bases, with 19 bases sitting between them. Germline loops: CDR1 SGHRS, CDR2 YFSETQ. The CDR3 loop spans 14 amino acids. The CDR3 here is CASSLDTAGVSYTF. The CDR3, as DNA: TGCGCCAGCAGCCTGGATACAGCGGGGGTAAGCTACACCTTC.

This chain connects TRBV5-5 to TRBJ2-7; D may be TRBD1 (5 bases). Trimming cost V 3 bases and J 0 bases, with 19 bases left between them. The CDR3 totals 17 residues. CDR1 and CDR2 (germline): SGHKS, YYEKEE (reference sequence). CDR3 DNA: TGTGCCAGCAGCTACCTACCAAGACAGTCGACCTCCTACGAGCAGTACTTC. As protein: CASSYLPRQSTSYEQYF.

The J gene is TRBJ2-7, the V gene TRBV6-5; D remains ambiguous. The V end was cut by 2 bases, the J end by 6 bases, with 5 bases between. Germline CDR1 is MNHEY and CDR2 is SVGAGI. The CDR3 runs 11 residues. CDR3 protein: CASSYLREQYF. In nucleotides, the CDR3 is TGTGCCAGCAGTTACCTCCGCGAGCAGTACTTC.

The V gene is TRBV5-1, the J gene TRBJ2-2; weak D call: TRBD2 (6 bases). V lost 0 bases and J lost 8, with 11 bases in between. The CDR3 contains 14 residues. From germline, CDR1 is SGHRS and CDR2 YFSETQ. The CDR3 here is CASSLEGGAGELFF. CDR3 nucleotide sequence: TGCGCCAGCAGCTTGGAAGGCGGGGCGGGGGAGCTGTTTTTT.

The V and J genes are TRBV30 and TRBJ2-4; 7 positions agree with TRBD1. Unmatched junction bases numbered 10, after V lost 8 bases and J lost 3 bases. The CDR3 runs to 14 residues. In germline, CDR1 is GTSNPN, CDR2 SVGIG (reference sequence). This CDR3 reads CAGRTGKGKNIQYF. DNA of the CDR3: TGTGCCGGGCGGACAGGAAAAGGCAAAAACATTCAGTACTTC.

The chain joins TRBV5-6 to TRBJ2-3; maybe TRBD2 (6 bases). From germline, CDR1 is SGHDT and CDR2 YYEEEE. The CDR3 consists of 13 residues. With 0 bases removed from V and 9 bases from J, the gap between germline ends came to 11 bases. Written as DNA, the CDR3 is TGTGCCAGCAGCTTGGCGGGGGTAGGGACGCAGTATTTT. Its protein product is CASSLAGVGTQYF.

Points on this clone: At one boundary the junction diverges from the germline segment, which might be a read error. The rearrangement links TRBV7-8 to TRBJ1-1; D uncertain. The CDR3 extends over 14 amino acids. The germline V gene has CDR1 SGHVS and CDR2 FQNEAQ. DNA for the CDR3: TGCGCCAGCAGCCTAAACCCCGGGAACACTGAAGCTTTCTTT. Its protein product is CASSLNPGNTEAFF.

The chain links TRBV19 to TRBJ1-3, with 7 bases fitting TRBD1. This CDR3 is built from 15 residues. Germline V lookup: CDR1 LNHDA, CDR2 SQIVND (reference sequence). V lost 7 bases, J lost 2 bases, and 8 bases stayed unmatched. CDR3 in amino acids: CASTPGGTAGNTIYF. The CDR3 bases are TGTGCCAGTACCCCCGGCGGGACAGCTGGAAACACCATATATTTT.

This clone came up once. The chain employs TRBV5-1 and TRBJ2-2; 10 nucleotides agree with TRBD2. This CDR3 comprises 18 residues. Per the germline V gene, CDR1 is SGHRS and CDR2 is YFSETQ. J gave up 0 bases and V 2 bases, and 7 bases lay outside the gene matches. The CDR3 loop reads CASSFQLAGGANTGELFF. The DNA of the CDR3 is TGCGCCAGCAGCTTCCAATTAGCGGGAGGTGCGAACACCGGGGAGCTGTTTTTT.

This clone was observed once. The same CDR3 is also encoded by other DNA sequences in this sample. CDR3 residues: CASSLDGASQETQYF. The CDR3 DNA sequence: TGTGCCAGCAGCTTAGATGGGGCCAGCCAGGAGACCCAGTACTTC. The V gene is TRBV11-3, the J gene TRBJ2-5; a weak D match, TRBD1 (5 bases). CDR1 SGHNT and CDR2 YENEEA come from the germline V gene. The CDR3 runs 15 residues. V was trimmed by 0 bases and J by 5 bases, leaving 13 bases between them.

V gene TRBV9 combines with J gene TRBJ2-5; 7 bases match TRBD2. CDR1 is SGDLS, CDR2 YYNGEE, per germline. V was pared by 4 bases and J by 3 bases, with 21 bases of the junction left unmatched. This CDR3 has 19 residues. The CDR3 nucleotides are TGTGCCAGCAGCCCCAAGTTTGGGGATTCCGGGACTATTAAAGAGACCCAGTACTTC. Translating it yields CASSPKFGDSGTIKETQYF.